This TCR beta chain was identified in a study of human T cells and chemical hapten exposure. This CDR3 has 12 residues. In germline, CDR1 is DFQATT, CDR2 SNEGSKA (reference sequence). Deletions cut 0 bases from V and 8 bases from J, with 10 bases between. Regarding time point: patch test 1, 2 weeks after DPC sensitization. Treatment: therapeutic diphenylcyclopropenone sensitization with weekly scalp DPC. The study enrolled 18 to 70-year-old alopecia patients suitable for DPC. This clonotype was found a few times. MiXCR, run by TCRdb on the RACE reads, gives a single entry per CDR3 protein. The table includes about 100,000 distinct CDR3 sequences, 9.5% to 12% detected once.

This receptor was obtained from a woman aged 40 to 49 with alopecia areata. Some clones in this sample may be carry-over from other donors' samples. V is TRBV20-1 and J is TRBJ1-1; TRBD1 might be the D (6 bases). The sequencing here drew on whole blood, taken in connection with sensitization to the hapten diphenylcyclopropenone (DPC). The CDR3 DNA is TGCAGTGCTAGAGATCAGGGGATCGAAGCTTTCTTT. Amino acid sequence: CSARDQGIEAFF.